This passage covers 23 T cell receptor beta chains from one sample sequenced in a study of blood T cell repertoires in COVID-19 (dated by TCRdb to between 2020 and 2021). The library relied on the immunoSEQ multiplex PCR assay. Entries here come from immuneACCESS through TCRdb and include only in-frame sequences with V and J called. Some clones fail to appear in such tables; in the studies checked, an unresolved V gene covers under half of the shortfall, and the cause of the remainder is unknown. In all, the sample holds roughly 310,000 clones, and around 89% of those were seen once. The ten largest account for roughly 4% of the sample. Sequenced sample: peripheral blood. These receptors all come from a woman in her fifties or sixties with active or convalescent COVID-19.

This chain links TRBV30 with TRBJ1-1, with TRBD1 matching 9 bases. The V gene end was trimmed by 1 base and the J gene end by 4 bases; junction bases not matched to a gene: 4. This CDR3 comprises 14 residues. From germline, CDR1 is GTSNPN and CDR2 SVGIG (reference sequence). The CDR3 here is CAWSATGGLTEAFF. The DNA for the CDR3 is TGTGCCTGGAGTGCGACAGGGGGACTCACTGAAGCTTTCTTT.

The chain combines TRBV9 with TRBJ2-3, with 13 nucleotides matching TRBD2. The V gene end was trimmed by 4 bases and the J gene end by 7 bases; junction bases not matched to a gene: 3. In germline, CDR1 is SGDLS, CDR2 YYNGEE. The CDR3 contains 14 residues. CDR3 sequence (DNA): TGTGCCAGCAGCACTAGCGGGAGGGGGAATACGCAGTATTTT. It encodes CASSTSGRGNTQYF. Based on the CDR3 plus reference TRBV9 and TRBJ2-3, the full variable domain is DSGVTQTPKHLITATGQRVTLRCSPRSGDLSVYWYQQSLDQGLQFLIQYYNGEERAKGNILERFSAQQFPDLHSELNLSSLELGDSALYFCASSTSGRGNTQYFGPGTRLTVL.

Concerning this clone itself: The sample carries other DNA sequences with the same CDR3. The V and J genes are TRBV6-2 or TRBV6-3 and TRBJ2-3, with 10 positions matching TRBD2. V shed 4 bases, J shed 1 base, and the junction held 2 bases outside the gene matches. CDR1 and CDR2 from the germline V gene are MNHEY and SVGEGT. This CDR3 has 15 residues. The CDR3 sequence: CASSSGLAGTDTQYF. In DNA form, the CDR3 reads TGTGCCAGCAGTTCCGGACTAGCGGGCACAGATACGCAGTATTTT.

The rearrangement links TRBV29-1 to TRBJ1-2; TRBD1 aligns across 10 bases. This CDR3 has 11 residues. V trimming: 7 bases; J trimming: 7 bases; junction bases outside the gene matches: 3. Per the germline V gene, CDR1 is SQVTM and CDR2 is ANQGSEA. DNA of the CDR3: TGCAGCGCTGGACAGGGGGTTGGCTACACCTTC. Its translation is CSAGQGVGYTF. Supplemented by reference TRBV29-1 and TRBJ1-2, the full variable domain reads SAVISQKPSRDICQRGTSLTIQCQVDSQVTMMFWYRQQPGQSLTLIATANQGSEATYESGFVIDKFPISRPNLTFSTLTVSNMSPEDSSIYLCSAGQGVGYTFGSGTRLTVV.

The J gene is TRBJ2-1, the V gene TRBV10-1, with 11 bases that match TRBD1. The V gene end was trimmed by 10 bases and the J gene end by 4 bases; junction bases not matched to a gene: 9. The germline V gene has CDR1 WNHNN and CDR2 SYGVQD (reference sequence). The CDR3 is made up of 15 amino acids. The DNA for the CDR3 is TGCGCCACCCAAACCGGGACAGGGGGGTACAATGAGCAGTTCTTC. It translates to CATQTGTGGYNEQFF.

The chain employs TRBV27 and TRBJ2-1; 7 bases fit TRBD2. From germline, CDR1 is MNHEY and CDR2 SMNVEV (reference sequence). This CDR3 comprises 13 residues. The J segment lost 10 bases and the V segment lost 1 base, leaving 4 bases of the junction unmatched. The CDR3 reads CASSLWAGAEQFF. As DNA, the CDR3 is TGTGCCAGCAGTTTATGGGCGGGAGCCGAGCAGTTCTTC.

The chain uses TRBV28 and TRBJ2-4, with 8 bases that match TRBD1. V lost 8 bases, J lost 0 bases, and 9 bases stayed unmatched. The CDR3 contains 16 residues. Germline V gene lookup returns CDR1 MDHEN and CDR2 SYDVKM. The CDR3 DNA reads TGTGCCAGCGGGACAGGCGTAAACCCAGCCAAAAACATTCAGTACTTC. Its translation: CASGTGVNPAKNIQYF.

This rearrangement joins TRBV9 to TRBJ2-1; D might be TRBD1 (6 bases). This CDR3 contains 16 residues. Per germline, CDR1 SGDLS and CDR2 YYNGEE. Trimming pared 3 bases from V and 6 bases from J, leaving 19 bases between. For the CDR3, the DNA is TGTGCCAGCAGCGCCCGGTCGACAGGTGTGGTCAATGAGCAGTTCTTC. Its protein is CASSARSTGVVNEQFF.

The rearrangement links TRBV7-9 to TRBJ1-2, with a tentative D call TRBD1 (6 bases). This CDR3 region has 12 residues. V was cut by 5 bases and J by 2 bases, with 6 bases left in between. Germline V gene sequence: CDR1 SEHNR, CDR2 FQNEAQ (reference sequence). The CDR3, as DNA: TGTGCCAGCAGCCAGGGGAACTATGGCTACACCTTC. Amino acids: CASSQGNYGYTF.

The V call is TRBV3-1 (or the pseudogene TRBV3-2), the J call TRBJ2-1, with unresolved D. The V and J ends lost 1 base and 2 bases respectively, with 15 bases between them. Looked up from germline, CDR1 is LGHDT and CDR2 is YNNKEL (reference sequence). The CDR3 runs to 17 residues. The DNA of the CDR3 is TGTGCCAGCAGCCAAGCCTCCAGGCAGTCCACCTACAATGAGCAGTTCTTC. Its translation is CASSQASRQSTYNEQFF.

The rearrangement links TRBV7-2 to TRBJ2-7, with 7 positions matching TRBD1. In germline, CDR1 is SGHTA, CDR2 FQGNSA. The ends lost 6 bases at V and 0 bases at J; junction bases unmatched: 8. This CDR3 has 15 amino acids. CDR3 protein: CASRPRQGNSYEQYF. For the CDR3, the DNA is TGTGCCAGCAGGCCTCGACAGGGCAACTCCTACGAGCAGTACTTC.

This clone was observed a handful of times. The chain recombines TRBV30 with TRBJ1-2; TRBD1 agrees at 7 bases. CDR1 and CDR2 (germline): GTSNPN, SVGIG (reference sequence). V shed 0 bases and J 1 base; nucleotides not matched to a gene: 5. This CDR3 has 15 amino acids. The CDR3 region is CAWSVRQGVNYGYTF. The CDR3 coding sequence is TGTGCCTGGAGTGTACGACAGGGAGTTAACTATGGCTACACCTTC.

The rearrangement links TRBV28 to TRBJ2-7; TRBD2 agrees at 7 bases. Germline V gives CDR1 MDHEN, CDR2 SYDVKM. This CDR3 contains 15 residues. J was trimmed by 4 bases and V by 4 bases; bases with no gene match: 10. CDR3 sequence reads: CASSSPQAGKYEQYF. The DNA for the CDR3 is TGTGCCAGCAGTTCACCCCAAGCGGGGAAATACGAGCAGTACTTC.

The rearrangement uses TRBV6-5 and TRBJ1-2, with TRBD1 matching 9 bases. CDR3 length equals 14 residues. The germline CDR1 and CDR2 sequences are MNHEY and SVGAGI. V was pared by 5 bases and J by 6 bases, with 7 bases of the junction left unmatched. The CDR3 DNA sequence: TGTGCCAGCAGTCCCACAGGGGGCGCAGATGGCTACACCTTC. Translation: CASSPTGGADGYTF.

The J gene is TRBJ1-4, the V gene TRBV5-1; possible D gene TRBD1, 5 bases. Trimming stripped 0 bases from V and 7 bases from J, with 10 bases between. The CDR3 consists of 14 residues. The germline gives CDR1 SGHRS, CDR2 YFSETQ. The CDR3 DNA follows: TGCGCCAGCAGCTTGGCCGGGAGGGGTGAAAAACTGTTTTTT. It codes for CASSLAGRGEKLFF.

The chain uses TRBV12-3 or TRBV12-4 and TRBJ1-2; maybe TRBD1 (6 bases). Trimming took off 4 bases at V and 5 bases at J, with 8 bases between the two ends. CDR3 size: 12 residues. The CDR3 loop is CASSSDRYGYTF. The CDR3, as DNA: TGTGCCAGCAGTTCCGACAGGTATGGCTACACCTTC.

This chain connects TRBV7-3 to TRBJ2-2, with D possibly matching TRBD1 (5 bases). CDR1 SGHTA and CDR2 FQGTGA come from the germline V gene. Trimming shortened V by 1 base and J by 7 bases, and 16 bases separated the two germline ends. This CDR3 spans 16 amino acids. DNA of the CDR3: TGTGCCAGCAGCTTAATTGGCCCAGGGAAGGGCGGGGAGCTGTTTTTT. Translation gives CASSLIGPGKGGELFF.

The V gene is TRBV7-8, the J gene TRBJ2-1; the match to TRBD2 covers 10 bases. The germline CDR1 and CDR2 sequences are SGHVS and FQNEAQ. With 2 bases clipped from V and 10 bases from J, the junction kept 11 bases outside the gene matches. The CDR3 runs 16 residues. CDR3: CASSLLLAGVWGEQFF. The DNA for the CDR3 is TGTGCCAGCAGCTTACTCCTAGCGGGAGTGTGGGGCGAGCAGTTCTTC.

The rearrangement uses TRBV5-1 and TRBJ2-7; 11 nucleotides line up with TRBD1. The CDR3 spans 15 residues. V was pared by 4 bases and J by 3 bases, with 6 bases of the junction left unmatched. Per the germline V gene, CDR1 is SGHRS and CDR2 is YFSETQ. CDR3 sequence: CASSRRGQGGYEQYF. CDR3 nucleotides: TGCGCCAGCAGCCGCCGGGGACAGGGGGGCTACGAGCAGTACTTC. The variable domain in full, with the rest retrieved from reference TRBV5-1 and TRBJ2-7, is KAGVTQTPRYLIKTRGQQVTLSCSPISGHRSVSWYQQTPGQGLQFLFEYFSETQRNKGNFPGRFSGRQFSNSRSEMNVSTLELGDSALYLCASSRRGQGGYEQYFGPGTRLTVT.

V is TRBV27 and J is TRBJ2-7; 10 bases fit TRBD1. The CDR3 consists of 17 residues. The V and J ends lost 4 bases and 0 bases, in that order; junction bases with no gene match: 9. CDR1 is MNHEY, CDR2 SMNVEV, per germline (reference sequence). The CDR3 spells CASSSPRTGGGSYEQYF. The CDR3 DNA follows: TGTGCCAGCAGTTCCCCAAGGACAGGGGGGGGCTCCTACGAGCAGTACTTC.

V is TRBV29-1 and J is TRBJ2-1; TRBD2 matches at 13 bases. CDR1 SQVTM and CDR2 ANQGSEA come from the germline V gene. The ends lost 6 bases at V and 4 bases at J; junction bases unmatched: 6. The CDR3 extends over 15 amino acids. CDR3 region: CSVGTSGALYNEQFF. DNA for the CDR3: TGCAGCGTGGGGACTAGCGGGGCTCTTTACAATGAGCAGTTCTTC.

The V call is TRBV7-9, the J call TRBJ1-2, with 9 bases identical to TRBD1. Per germline, CDR1 SEHNR and CDR2 FQNEAQ (reference sequence). CDR3 length equals 15 residues. The V segment lost 5 bases and the J segment 0 bases; nucleotides outside the gene matches: 4. The CDR3 DNA follows: TGTGCCAGCAGCGCGGACAGGGGCACTAACTATGGCTACACCTTC. Encoded protein: CASSADRGTNYGYTF.

This sequence joins TRBV7-9 and TRBJ2-5; 10 bases are shared with TRBD1. This CDR3 comprises 17 residues. J gave up 3 bases and V 4 bases, and 11 bases lay outside the gene matches. Germline CDR1 SEHNR, CDR2 FQNEAQ (reference sequence). CDR3 region: CASSSWGQGNYKETQYF. CDR3 coding DNA: TGTGCCAGCAGCTCATGGGGACAGGGGAATTATAAAGAGACCCAGTACTTC.